Below, 27 T cell receptor beta chains from the same sample are listed, as sequenced in a study of cytomegalovirus exposure and HLA in healthy donors. Sequencing used immunoSEQ multiplex PCR; TCRdb keeps in-frame clones, though not all of them. The repertoire has a few hundred thousand clones, around 85% of them found once; the top ten carry 0.9% to 1.1%. Sample: PBMCs. The receptors originated from a woman younger than 30 in good health and CMV-seronegative.

The chain uses TRBV2 and TRBJ2-2; 7 bases are shared with TRBD1. The CDR3 spans 14 residues. The germline V gene has CDR1 SNHLY and CDR2 FYNNEI. V lost 2 bases, J lost 7 bases, and 4 bases stayed unmatched. This chain's CDR3 is CASSESGGSGELFF. CDR3 DNA sequence: TGTGCCAGCAGTGAATCAGGGGGTAGCGGGGAGCTGTTTTTT.

This chain uses TRBV10-3 with TRBJ2-7, with 9 bases that match TRBD1. Germline lookup yields CDR1 ENHRY and CDR2 SYGVKD. The CDR3 contains 13 residues. V was clipped by 7 bases and J by 5 bases; unmatched bases: 6. CDR3 loop: CAITSTGGDEQYF. The CDR3 DNA follows: TGTGCCATCACCTCGACAGGGGGGGACGAGCAGTACTTC.

This clone was seen just once. CDR3: CASSRGGTEAFF. For the CDR3, the DNA is TGTGCCAGCAGCCGGGGGGGGACTGAAGCTTTCTTT. The chain uses TRBV7-6 and TRBJ1-1; possible D gene TRBD1, 5 bases. V dropped 5 bases and J dropped 5 bases, with 9 bases sitting between them. The CDR3 is 12 amino acids. Germline CDR1 is SGHVS and CDR2 is FNYEAQ.

The chain uses TRBV6-6 and TRBJ2-7; 8 bases are a match to TRBD1. The CDR3 totals 16 residues. The V segment lost 0 bases and the J segment 0 bases; nucleotides outside the gene matches: 4. CDR1 and CDR2 (germline): MNHNY, SVGAGI (reference sequence). CDR3 in amino acids: CASSYSGTGDSYEQYF. As DNA, the CDR3 is TGTGCCAGCAGTTACTCCGGGACAGGTGACTCCTACGAGCAGTACTTC.

The chain links TRBV27 to TRBJ2-1, with D possibly being TRBD1 (6 bases). CDR1 and CDR2 (germline): MNHEY, SMNVEV (reference sequence). CDR3 length equals 19 residues. Trimming shortened V by 4 bases and J by 3 bases, and 25 bases separated the two germline ends. The CDR3 coding sequence is TGTGCCAGCAGTTCCCTACAGGGTAAAAAGGTCCTTGACTACAATGAGCAGTTCTTC. Its translation: CASSSLQGKKVLDYNEQFF.

This chain connects TRBV6-4 to TRBJ2-6, with 9 bases lining up with TRBD1. The germline V gene encodes CDR1 MRHNA and CDR2 SNTAGT. Unmatched junction bases numbered 0, after V lost 4 bases and J lost 2 bases. CDR3 size: 15 residues. The CDR3 here is CASSGQGAGANVLTF. The CDR3 bases are TGTGCCAGCAGTGGACAGGGGGCTGGGGCCAACGTCCTGACTTTC.

The V and J genes are TRBV30 and TRBJ1-1, with a possible D match to TRBD1 (5 bases). V was shortened by 0 bases and J by 2 bases, with 13 bases between the two germline ends. CDR1 and CDR2 from the germline V gene are GTSNPN and SVGIG (reference sequence). CDR3 length: 15 residues. The CDR3 DNA sequence: TGTGCCTGGAGTGTCCGGGACTACCCTAACACTGAAGCTTTCTTT. Translated: CAWSVRDYPNTEAFF.

The chain recombines TRBV11-3 with TRBJ2-1, with 8 bases identical to TRBD2. CDR3 size: 16 residues. V lost 6 bases, J lost 7 bases, and 14 bases stayed unmatched. Germline CDR1 is SGHNT and CDR2 is YENEEA. The CDR3 here is CASSLDGTRRENEQFF. The DNA for the CDR3 is TGTGCCAGCAGTTTGGACGGGACTAGGAGAGAGAATGAGCAGTTCTTC.

The chain carries TRBV5-6 and TRBJ1-1, with 9 bases identical to TRBD1. Looked up from germline, CDR1 is SGHDT and CDR2 is YYEEEE. Losses at the gene ends were 1 base for V and 3 bases for J; bases not matched to a gene: 4. There are 15 residues in the CDR3. This CDR3 reads CASSLTGGRDTEAFF. The DNA of the CDR3 is TGTGCCAGCAGCTTGACAGGGGGCCGGGACACTGAAGCTTTCTTT.

V and J are TRBV29-1 and TRBJ1-2; no definite D call. This CDR3 is built from 12 residues. CDR1 and CDR2 from the germline V gene are SQVTM and ANQGSEA. The V and J ends lost 0 bases and 8 bases respectively, with 10 bases between them. DNA for the CDR3: TGCAGCGTTGAAGAAACTGGTTGGGGCTACACCTTC. Protein: CSVEETGWGYTF. Full variable domain (outside the CDR3, taken from reference TRBV29-1 and TRBJ1-2): SAVISQKPSRDICQRGTSLTIQCQVDSQVTMMFWYRQQPGQSLTLIATANQGSEATYESGFVIDKFPISRPNLTFSTLTVSNMSPEDSSIYLCSVEETGWGYTFGSGTRLTVV.

Concerning this clone itself: Additional DNA sequences in this sample encode the identical CDR3. Here the CDR3 reads CASSPGQGAYEQYF. CDR3 coding DNA: TGTGCCAGCAGCCCCGGACAGGGGGCCTACGAGCAGTACTTC. This chain links TRBV6-5 with TRBJ2-7; 10 nucleotides line up with TRBD1. Germline lookup yields CDR1 MNHEY and CDR2 SVGAGI. This CDR3 is 14 amino acids long. V lost 6 bases to trimming and J lost 2 bases; unmatched junction nucleotides: 4.

The chain couples TRBV7-2 to TRBJ1-6; D gene ambiguous. Looked up from germline, CDR1 is SGHTA and CDR2 is FQGNSA. With 3 bases removed from V and 8 bases from J, the gap between germline ends came to 14 bases. The CDR3 is 15 amino acids. Written as DNA, the CDR3 is TGTGCCAGCAGCTTCATAGGGCCGGAGGATTCACCCCTCCACTTT. Amino acids: CASSFIGPEDSPLHF.

The chain uses TRBV27 and TRBJ1-1; 9 bases match TRBD1. J gave up 5 bases and V 5 bases, and 15 bases lay outside the gene matches. The CDR3 consists of 17 residues. Germline V gene sequence: CDR1 MNHEY, CDR2 SMNVEV (reference sequence). CDR3 loop: CASSLGTGRRAGTEAFF. CDR3 bases: TGTGCCAGCAGTCTAGGGACAGGGAGGAGAGCGGGGACTGAAGCTTTCTTT.

The rearrangement links TRBV6-5 to TRBJ2-2; weak D call: TRBD1 (5 bases). Germline assignment: CDR1 MNHEY and CDR2 SVGAGI. The CDR3 loop spans 15 amino acids. Trimming shortened V by 6 bases and J by 1 base, and 12 bases separated the two germline ends. The DNA of the CDR3 is TGTGCCAGCAGCCCTCCTACAGGGAACACCGGGGAGCTGTTTTTT. Amino acids: CASSPPTGNTGELFF.

The rearrangement links TRBV6-1 to TRBJ1-3, with D uncertain. Germline values: CDR1 MNHNS, CDR2 SASEGT. The V end was cut by 0 bases, the J end by 0 bases, with 15 bases between. This CDR3 is built from 18 residues. CDR3 sequence reads: CASSEAPPGLSSGNTIYF. CDR3 DNA sequence: TGTGCCAGCAGTGAAGCTCCACCAGGATTATCCTCTGGAAACACCATATATTTT.

The V call is TRBV28, the J call TRBJ1-1; D is perhaps TRBD1 (5 bases). The germline gives CDR1 MDHEN, CDR2 SYDVKM. The CDR3 runs to 16 residues. V was clipped by 4 bases and J by 0 bases, with 15 bases between them. This CDR3 reads CASSSTGGIMNTEAFF. CDR3 coding DNA: TGTGCCAGCAGTTCGACCGGGGGTATCATGAACACTGAAGCTTTCTTT.

This clone was recorded once. CDR3 nucleotides: TGTGCCAGGCGACAGGGGAATGGGGCCAACGTCCTGACTTTC. It is translated as CARRQGNGANVLTF. This chain joins TRBV6-4 and TRBJ2-6; TRBD1 agrees at 8 bases. This CDR3 has 14 amino acids. Trimming removed 9 bases from V and 3 bases from J; junction bases left unmatched: 4. From germline, CDR1 is MRHNA and CDR2 SNTAGT.

The CDR3 region is CASSLVGALDTEAFF. The CDR3 region has the DNA TGTGCCAGCAGTTTAGTGGGCGCCTTGGACACTGAAGCTTTCTTT. V gene TRBV27 combines with J gene TRBJ1-1; D ambiguous. V lost 2 bases and J 3 bases, leaving 13 bases between the germline ends. CDR1 MNHEY and CDR2 SMNVEV come from the germline V gene (reference sequence). The CDR3 has 15 residues.

The chain couples TRBV28 to TRBJ2-7; D is unclear. CDR3 length: 13 residues. CDR1 is MDHEN, CDR2 SYDVKM, per germline. Trimming shortened V by 11 bases and J by 0 bases, and 14 bases separated the two germline ends. The CDR3 DNA is TGTGCCGTAATAAACGGTGACTCCTACGAGCAGTACTTC. It codes for CAVINGDSYEQYF.

The V and J genes are TRBV28 and TRBJ1-4, with D possibly matching TRBD1 (6 bases). CDR3 length equals 15 residues. Looked up from germline, CDR1 is MDHEN and CDR2 is SYDVKM. Trimming shortened V by 3 bases and J by 8 bases, and 16 bases separated the two germline ends. For the CDR3, the DNA is TGTGCCAGCAGTTTTAACAGGGTGGTTAGGGAAAAACTGTTTTTT. It translates to CASSFNRVVREKLFF. Drawing the rest from reference TRBV28 and TRBJ1-4, the complete variable domain is DVKVTQSSRYLVKRTGEKVFLECVQDMDHENMFWYRQDPGLGLRLIYFSYDVKMKEKGDIPEGYSVSREKKERFSLILESASTNQTSMYLCASSFNRVVREKLFFGSGTQLSVL.

This sequence joins TRBV4-1 and TRBJ1-2, with 7 bases identical to TRBD1. Germline V lookup: CDR1 MGHRA, CDR2 YSYEKL. The CDR3 spans 15 residues. Trimming at V came to 0 bases and at J to 4 bases, leaving 5 bases not matched to a gene. The CDR3 nucleotides read TGCGCCAGCAGCCAAGAAAAGGGGGCGCGCTATGGCTACACCTTC. Translating it yields CASSQEKGARYGYTF.

This chain links TRBV4-1 with TRBJ2-1; 11 bases align to TRBD1. Germline values: CDR1 MGHRA, CDR2 YSYEKL. This CDR3 contains 16 residues. Losses at the gene ends were 4 bases for V and 9 bases for J; bases not matched to a gene: 11. The CDR3 is CASSRWTGGATSEQFF. As DNA, the CDR3 is TGCGCCAGCAGCCGGTGGACAGGGGGCGCCACTAGTGAGCAGTTCTTC.

The table lists this clone with a count of one. The gene calls are TRBV18 and TRBJ1-6; the D gene is possibly TRBD1 (6 bases). V was clipped by 4 bases and J by 5 bases, with 6 bases between them. The germline gives CDR1 KGHSH, CDR2 LQKENI. This CDR3 contains 13 residues. The CDR3 loop reads CASSQGDNSPLHF. DNA for the CDR3: TGTGCCAGCTCACAGGGGGATAATTCACCCCTCCACTTT.

The chain employs TRBV29-1 and TRBJ1-2, with D maybe TRBD1 (5 bases). In germline, CDR1 is SQVTM, CDR2 ANQGSEA. The CDR3 consists of 16 residues. V gave up 7 bases and J gave up 4 bases, with 25 bases separating them. The CDR3 here is CSADSPGPRVIYGYTF. CDR3 in DNA: TGCAGCGCTGACTCCCCGGGTCCCAGGGTTATCTATGGCTACACCTTC.

The genes are TRBV28 and TRBJ1-3; tentatively, D is TRBD1 (6 bases). The CDR3 totals 14 residues. Germline V lookup: CDR1 MDHEN, CDR2 SYDVKM. V was cut by 5 bases and J by 3 bases, with 11 bases left in between. The CDR3 reads CASSLRDIGNTIYF. The CDR3 DNA reads TGTGCCAGCAGTCTCCGGGACATTGGAAACACCATATATTTT.

In its sample, this clone was seen a few times. The V gene is TRBV7-9, the J gene TRBJ2-1; D is ambiguous. The germline V gene has CDR1 SEHNR and CDR2 FQNEAQ (reference sequence). With 5 bases removed from V and 8 bases from J, the gap between germline ends came to 13 bases. The CDR3 runs to 13 residues. This CDR3 reads CASSPGGGDEQFF. The CDR3 DNA is TGTGCCAGCAGCCCTGGTGGCGGCGATGAGCAGTTCTTC.

The J gene is TRBJ1-1, the V gene TRBV30; 10 nucleotides line up with TRBD1. From germline, CDR1 is GTSNPN and CDR2 SVGIG (reference sequence). The CDR3 totals 16 residues. After removal of 3 bases from V and 4 bases from J, the junction contained 11 bases not matched to a gene. The CDR3: CAWRYIRGQGFTEAFF. The CDR3 nucleotides read TGTGCCTGGAGGTACATACGGGGACAGGGGTTCACTGAAGCTTTCTTT.